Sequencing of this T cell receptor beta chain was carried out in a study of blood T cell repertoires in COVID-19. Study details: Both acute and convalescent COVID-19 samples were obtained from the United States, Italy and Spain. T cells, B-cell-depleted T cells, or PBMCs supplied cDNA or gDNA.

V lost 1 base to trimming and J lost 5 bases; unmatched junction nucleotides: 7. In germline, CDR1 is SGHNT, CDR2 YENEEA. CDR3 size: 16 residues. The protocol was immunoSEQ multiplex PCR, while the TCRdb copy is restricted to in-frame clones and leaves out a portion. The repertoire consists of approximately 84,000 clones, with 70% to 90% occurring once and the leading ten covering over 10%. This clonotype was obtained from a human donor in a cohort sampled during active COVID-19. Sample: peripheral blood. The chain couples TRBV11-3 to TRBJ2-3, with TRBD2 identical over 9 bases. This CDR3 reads CASSLGLAGWEDTQYF. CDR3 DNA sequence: TGTGCCAGCAGCTTAGGTCTAGCGGGGTGGGAAGATACGCAGTATTTT.